This is a list of T cell receptor beta chains from one sample in a study of T cells in Graves' hyperthyroidism and ophthalmopathy. TCRdb analysed the multiplex PCR reads with MiXCR anew, one entry per CDR3 protein. The sample has about 560,000 distinct CDR3 sequences, approximately 14% seen once. Sequenced input: blood. These receptors were obtained from a woman aged 30 to 39 with Graves' hyperthyroidism. The CDR3 runs from the conserved cysteine through the conserved F or W. D genes are given only for firm matches. Where a row states a size, it is once, few, many or the class of an expanded clone; other rows omit it.

clone size,V gene,J gene,D gene,CDR3 DNA,CDR3 protein
few,TRBV9,TRBJ1-1,.,TGTGCCAGCAGCGGATTACAGGGCATGAACACTGAAGCTTTCTTT,CASSGLQGMNTEAFF
.,TRBV5-1,TRBJ1-5,.,TGCGCCAGCAGCTTAATCGGGGATCAGCCCCAGCATTTT,CASSLIGDQPQHF
.,TRBV20-1,TRBJ2-2,.,TGCAGTGCTAGAGTCCCCAGGGGTGGCGGGGAGCTGTTTTTT,CSARVPRGGGELFF
many,TRBV7-2,TRBJ2-7,.,TGTGCCAGCAGCTCAAGGGGTATACTCTCCTACGAGCAGTACTTC,CASSSRGILSYEQYF
many,TRBV7-6,TRBJ2-1,TRBD2,TGTGCCAGCAGCCCCGGGACTAGCGGCTCCTACAATGAGCAGTTCTTC,CASSPGTSGSYNEQFF
many,TRBV3-1,TRBJ2-3,.,TGTGCCAGCAGCCTCCAATCTTCAGATACGCAGTATTTT,CASSLQSSDTQYF
.,TRBV10-3,TRBJ2-7,TRBD1,TGTGCCACCGAGGGACAGGCTTACTACGAGCAGTACTTC,CATEGQAYYEQYF
few,TRBV5-1,TRBJ2-3,TRBD2,TGCGCCAGCAGCTCAACTAGCGGGAGAGTTGATACGCAGTATTTT,CASSSTSGRVDTQYF
many,TRBV20-1,TRBJ2-5,TRBD1,TGCAGTGCATCCGGGACAGACTGGGGAGAGACCCAGTACTTC,CSASGTDWGETQYF
.,TRBV10-3,TRBJ2-7,.,TGTGCCATCAGTGAGAGACTAGGGAGCTACGAGCAGTACTTC,CAISERLGSYEQYF
few,TRBV5-5,TRBJ2-1,.,TGTGCCAGCAGCTTGGGTCTAGGGCCCTACAATGAGCAGTTCTTC,CASSLGLGPYNEQFF
many,TRBV6-1,TRBJ2-1,.,TGTGCCAGCAGTGTTAGTGGGAGGGGGTACAATGAGCAGTTCTTC,CASSVSGRGYNEQFF
.,TRBV10-2,TRBJ1-6,TRBD1,TGCGCCAGCAGTCCGGGACAGTCGATCCCCAAGACGAATTCACCCCTCCACTTT,CASSPGQSIPKTNSPLHF
.,TRBV5-1,TRBJ2-6,.,TGCGCCAGCAGCTCAGGTTATGGGCGGGCAGGGTCTTCCTCTGGGGCCAACGTCCTGACTTTC,CASSSGYGRAGSSSGANVLTF
many,TRBV30,TRBJ2-7,.,TGTGCCTGGCGGGTGCTCTACGAGCAGTACTTC,CAWRVLYEQYF
.,TRBV7-2,TRBJ2-1,TRBD1,TGTGCCAGCAGCCTCACTTTCCCAGGGACAGGTTTCTTC,CASSLTFPGTGFF
.,TRBV27,TRBJ2-2,TRBD2,TGTGCCAGCAGTTTATCTAGCGGGGGCCAGGGGGAGCTGTTTTTT,CASSLSSGGQGELFF
.,TRBV28,TRBJ2-7,TRBD1,TGTGCCAGCAGTTTGGCCGGGACAGGGGATTACGAGCAGTACTTC,CASSLAGTGDYEQYF
few,TRBV6-2/TRBV6-3,TRBJ2-3,.,TGTGCCAGCAGTTACCCCTCAGGGCCGGCGCAGTATTTT,CASSYPSGPAQYF
.,TRBV28,TRBJ2-5,.,TGTGCCAGCAGTTTCCGGGATCGGGAGACCCAGTACTTC,CASSFRDRETQYF
many,TRBV27,TRBJ2-5,TRBD2,TGTGCCAGCAGTTTAGGCGCTAGCGGGAGGCGTGGAGAGACCCAGTACTTC,CASSLGASGRRGETQYF
.,TRBV4-1,TRBJ1-5,.,TGCGCCAGCAGCGGGACCCCAGGGAATCAGCCCCAGCATTTT,CASSGTPGNQPQHF
many,TRBV20-1,TRBJ2-1,.,TGCAGTGCTAGAGCCAAAGACCACTCCTACAATGAGCAGTTCTTC,CSARAKDHSYNEQFF
many,TRBV28,TRBJ2-5,TRBD2,TGTGCCAGCATCTGCGGGCAGGGAGAAGCGGGAGAGAACCAAGAGACCCAGTACTTC,CASICGQGEAGENQETQYF
many,TRBV7-9,TRBJ1-1,TRBD1,TGTGCCAGCAGCTACCCCGGGACAGGTACTGAAGCTTTCTTT,CASSYPGTGTEAFF
.,TRBV11-2,TRBJ1-4,TRBD1,TGTGCCAGCAGCCGGGACAGGCATAATGAAAAACTGTTTTTT,CASSRDRHNEKLFF
.,TRBV9,TRBJ2-1,.,TGTGCCAGCAGCGCGATCCACTACTATTCAGCGTCCTACAATGAGCAGTTCTTC,CASSAIHYYSASYNEQFF
many,TRBV27,TRBJ2-2,.,TGTGCCAGCTCGCAGGCGGCCACCGGGGAGCTGTTTTTT,CASSQAATGELFF
many,TRBV19,TRBJ1-1,.,TGTGCCAGTAGTCCTAAGTCCCGGGGGCTAATATGGGGCAACACTGAAGCTTTCTTT,CASSPKSRGLIWGNTEAFF
many,TRBV5-6,TRBJ1-5,.,TGTGCCAGCAGCTTGGGACAGTCTAGCAATCAGCCCCAGCATTTT,CASSLGQSSNQPQHF
.,TRBV6-1,TRBJ1-3,.,TGTGCCAGCAGCCCCCCTCCGTGGGACATCTCTGGAAACACCATATATTTT,CASSPPPWDISGNTIYF
many,TRBV7-2,TRBJ2-3,.,TGTGCCAGCAGCTTATCCGGAGCCACAGATACGCAGTATTTT,CASSLSGATDTQYF
many,TRBV3-1,TRBJ2-7,TRBD2,TGTGCCAGCAGCCAAGTCGGCGGGAGGTTCTCCTACGAGCAGTACTTC,CASSQVGGRFSYEQYF